The 22 T cell receptor beta chains given below trace back to one sample, sequenced in a study of T cells in Graves' hyperthyroidism and ophthalmopathy. The CDR3 regions of TCR beta were amplified from RNA transcripts. Initially, a first-round RT-PCR of the TCR CDR3 employed the HTBI primer set. TCRdb re-analysed the multiplex PCR reads in MiXCR, keeping a single row per CDR3 protein. The sample contains 500,000 or so distinct CDR3 sequences, more than 15% of which appear only once. Specimen: blood. The receptor set was obtained from a woman under 40 with Graves' ophthalmopathy.

At least ten counts were recorded for this clonotype. The chain has TRBV11-1 and TRBJ2-3; weak D call: TRBD1 (6 bases). V was trimmed by 5 bases and J by 2 bases, leaving 14 bases between them. The CDR3 is made up of 15 amino acids. The V gene's germline CDR1 is SGHAT and CDR2 FQDESV (reference sequence). The CDR3 DNA reads TGTGCCAGCAGCCTCGCCAGGGGCACCACAGATACGCAGTATTTT. The encoded protein is CASSLARGTTDTQYF.

The chain has TRBV25-1 and TRBJ1-1, with D perhaps matching TRBD1 (5 bases). Deletions cut 3 bases from V and 3 bases from J, with 11 bases between. Germline V lookup: CDR1 MGHDK, CDR2 SYGVNS. The CDR3 is 14 residues long. The CDR3 bases are TGTGCCAGCAGTGACTCCGACAGTTACACTGAAGCTTTCTTT. Its translation is CASSDSDSYTEAFF.

This clonotype came up many times. The V call is TRBV15, the J call TRBJ2-1; 15 bases fit TRBD2. Germline CDR1 LNHNV, CDR2 YYDKDF (reference sequence). With V trimmed by 7 bases and J by 4 bases, 11 bases remained unmatched. The length of the CDR3 is 18 residues. CDR3 sequence reads: CATTPRTSGRGSYNEQFF. The CDR3 nucleotides are TGTGCCACCACCCCCAGGACTAGCGGGAGGGGAAGTTACAATGAGCAGTTCTTC.

This clonotype was counted at least ten times. The V and J genes are TRBV30 and TRBJ1-2, with TRBD1 identical over 7 bases. After removal of 6 bases from V and 6 bases from J, the junction contained 13 bases not matched to a gene. Germline V CDR1 and CDR2: GTSNPN, SVGIG (reference sequence). CDR3 length: 14 amino acids. The CDR3 region is CACYPTTTGNGYTF. CDR3 sequence (DNA): TGTGCCTGTTACCCTACGACGACAGGGAATGGCTACACCTTC. Using reference TRBV30 and TRBJ1-2 for the parts outside the CDR3, the full variable domain is SQTIHQWPATLVQPVGSPLSLECTVEGTSNPNLYWYRQAAGRGLQLLFYSVGIGQISSEVPQNLSASRPQDRQFILSSKKLLLSDSGFYLCACYPTTTGNGYTFGSGTRLTVV.

The chain is built from TRBV16 and TRBJ2-1; 11 nucleotides line up with TRBD2. The CDR3 contains 16 residues. Germline trimming cut 2 bases from V and 7 bases from J; bases unmatched to any gene: 7. Germline CDR1 is KGHSY and CDR2 is FQNENV. This chain's CDR3 is CASSQQLAGVGNEQFF. The DNA of the CDR3 is TGTGCCAGCAGCCAACAACTAGCGGGAGTCGGAAATGAGCAGTTCTTC.

Many counts were recorded for this clonotype. The DNA for the CDR3 is TGCGCCAGCAAGGTGGAGGGCCCCCCCTACGAGCAGTACTTC. Protein: CASKVEGPPYEQYF. This chain uses TRBV5-1 with TRBJ2-7; D perhaps matches TRBD2 (6 bases). This CDR3 is 14 amino acids long. Germline V gives CDR1 SGHRS, CDR2 YFSETQ. Trimming took off 6 bases at V and 2 bases at J, with 15 bases between the two ends.

On this clonotype itself: A read error may explain this, as a much larger clone is one base away. V is TRBV28 and J is TRBJ2-7; tentatively, D is TRBD1 (6 bases). Germline V gene lookup returns CDR1 MDHEN and CDR2 SYDVKM. This CDR3 is built from 17 residues. The V gene lost 2 bases and the J gene lost 5 bases, with 22 bases spanning the gap. CDR3 in DNA: TGTGCCAGCAGTTTAGTAAAGAACAGGGTGCCCCTTGACGAGCAGTACGTC. Its translation: CASSLVKNRVPLDEQYV.

On this clonotype itself: A much larger clonotype is one base distant, so this may be a read error. The V call is TRBV30, the J call TRBJ2-7; tentatively, D is TRBD1 (5 bases). The J call is uncertain, as TRBJ2-1 better fits the DNA end. Germline CDR1 is GTSNPN and CDR2 is SVGIG (reference sequence). CDR3 length: 12 residues. The CDR3 sequence is CAWVRAAYEQFF. The CDR3 DNA reads as TGTGCCTGGGTCAGGGCCGCCTACGAGCAGTTCTTC.

This clonotype was seen repeatedly, ten times or more. The V and J genes are TRBV2 and TRBJ2-5; D is uncertain. V lost 6 bases, J lost 1 base, and 9 bases lay in between. The CDR3 contains 13 residues. Germline V gene lookup returns CDR1 SNHLY and CDR2 FYNNEI. In DNA, the CDR3 is TGTGCCAGCAGCCGAGCCTCCCAAGAGACCCAGTACTTC. This codes for CASSRASQETQYF.

The sample holds many counts of this clonotype. This chain joins TRBV5-5 and TRBJ2-7, with TRBD1 matching over 9 bases. The CDR3 spans 14 residues. After removal of 1 base from V and 3 bases from J, the junction contained 2 bases not matched to a gene. Germline V lookup: CDR1 SGHKS, CDR2 YYEKEE (reference sequence). The chain's CDR3 is CASSLSGQGYEQYF. In DNA, the CDR3 is TGTGCCAGCAGCTTGTCGGGACAGGGCTACGAGCAGTACTTC.

This clonotype was counted at least ten times. The rearrangement joins TRBV7-9 to TRBJ2-7; D gene unclear. V lost 5 bases and J lost 5, with 19 bases in between. This CDR3 spans 15 amino acids. Germline lookup yields CDR1 SEHNR and CDR2 FQNEAQ (reference sequence). The DNA for the CDR3 is TGTGCCAGCAGCGCCCCTGGAAACCCCTGGGACGAGCAGTACTTC. Encoded protein: CASSAPGNPWDEQYF.

This clonotype appeared a few times. This chain links TRBV28 with TRBJ1-5; the D is unclear. Trimming cost V 1 base and J 3 bases, with 13 bases left between them. The CDR3 loop spans 16 amino acids. Per germline, CDR1 MDHEN and CDR2 SYDVKM. CDR3 protein: CASSLFSSPDNQPQHF. In DNA form, the CDR3 reads TGTGCCAGCAGTTTATTTTCCAGCCCCGACAATCAGCCCCAGCATTTT.

V gene TRBV6-1 combines with J gene TRBJ2-7; D perhaps matches TRBD2 (6 bases). The germline gives CDR1 MNHNS, CDR2 SASEGT. Trimming stripped 5 bases from V and 7 bases from J, with 15 bases between. The CDR3 covers 13 residues. The CDR3 reads CASSYAGPGEQYF. The CDR3 DNA follows: TGTGCCAGCAGTTACGCGGGGCCTGGGGAGCAGTACTTC.

The chain is built from TRBV29-1 and TRBJ2-7; no definite D call. The ends were cut back, 6 bases at V and 2 bases at J, with 11 bases in the middle. This CDR3 contains 12 residues. Germline loops: CDR1 SQVTM, CDR2 ANQGSEA. The CDR3 here is CSVATVAYEQYF. Here the CDR3 DNA reads TGCAGCGTCGCAACAGTCGCCTACGAGCAGTACTTC.

V gene TRBV5-8 combines with J gene TRBJ2-7; D might be TRBD2 (6 bases). Germline-derived CDR1 and CDR2 are SGHTS and YDEGEE. There are 12 residues in the CDR3. Trimming shortened V by 2 bases and J by 8 bases, and 11 bases separated the two germline ends. The CDR3 loop reads CASSFAGTQQYF. The DNA for the CDR3 is TGTGCCAGCAGCTTCGCCGGGACTCAGCAGTACTTC.

This sequence joins TRBV7-8 and TRBJ2-7; D is unresolved. Germline loops: CDR1 SGHVS, CDR2 FQNEAQ. The CDR3 contains 16 residues. Trimming removed 1 base from V and 5 bases from J, with 18 bases in between. DNA for the CDR3: TGTGCCAGCAGCTTAGGGCACTTGGGCAGAATCCACGAGCAGTACTTC. The encoded protein is CASSLGHLGRIHEQYF. Supplemented by reference TRBV7-8 and TRBJ2-7, the full variable domain reads GAGVSQSPRYKVAKRGQDVALRCDPISGHVSLFWYQQALGQGPEFLTYFQNEAQLDKSGLPSDRFFAERPEGSVSTLKIQRTQQEDSAVYLCASSLGHLGRIHEQYFGPGTRLTVT.

This clonotype has ten or more counts. It is unclear where the CDR3 begins or ends on the DNA, so no DNA is shown, and the CDR3 is as TCRdb lists it. This chain joins TRBV12-3 or TRBV12-4 and TRBJ1-1; the DNA was not used to check the table's D call, TRBD1. The CDR3 spans 13 amino acids, including both terminal residues. CDR3 loop: CASILERGTEAFF.

The chain joins TRBV12-3 or TRBV12-4 to TRBJ2-7; 8 bases are a match to TRBD1. Trimming cost V 6 bases and J 2 bases; bases outside gene matches: 3. The CDR3 runs to 13 residues. Here the CDR3 DNA reads TGTGCCAGCAGCAAGGACAGGGCCTACGAGCAGTACTTC. Amino acid sequence: CASSKDRAYEQYF.

This clonotype was counted at least ten times. This sequence joins TRBV28 and TRBJ1-6, with 9 bases lining up with TRBD1. CDR1 and CDR2 (germline): MDHEN, SYDVKM. The V and J ends lost 3 bases and 5 bases, in that order; junction bases with no gene match: 2. This CDR3 is built from 15 residues. CDR3 residues: CASSLGDRDNSPLHF. The CDR3 region has the DNA TGTGCCAGCAGTTTGGGGGACAGGGATAATTCACCCCTCCACTTT.

This clonotype was counted at least ten times. The genes are TRBV20-1 and TRBJ2-1; the D is unclear. Trimming pared 4 bases from V and 8 bases from J, leaving 6 bases between. Per germline, CDR1 DFQATT and CDR2 SNEGSKA (reference sequence). CDR3 length: 10 residues. The DNA of the CDR3 is TGCAGTGCTACTATTGATGAGCAGTTCTTC. Protein: CSATIDEQFF.

This clonotype has at least ten counts. This chain joins TRBV28 and TRBJ1-5; D is unresolved. V was clipped by 3 bases and J by 11 bases, with 11 bases between them. Germline V gene lookup returns CDR1 MDHEN and CDR2 SYDVKM. The CDR3 has 12 residues. The CDR3 sequence: CASSLALTAQHF. DNA for the CDR3: TGTGCCAGCAGTTTGGCTTTAACAGCCCAGCATTTT.

The CDR3 DNA is TGTGCCTGGACAGGGGACACTGAAGCTTTCTTT. It translates to CAWTGDTEAFF. V usage is TRBV30 and J usage is TRBJ1-1, with D perhaps matching TRBD1 (6 bases). This CDR3 is 11 amino acids long. The ends were cut back, 4 bases at V and 3 bases at J, with 6 bases in the middle. Germline CDR1 is GTSNPN and CDR2 is SVGIG (reference sequence).